This TCR beta chain was retrieved from a study of identical twins. TCRdb fed the 5' RACE reads into MiXCR, producing one record per CDR3 protein. The sample lists about 690,000 distinct CDR3 sequences, around 6.1% occurring once. A remark on this clonotype: The antigen is undetermined.

Points from the study as a whole: In drawing conclusions, the study used cross-sectional statistical analysis and did not follow the same donors. Twins' excess sharing was less marked for out-of-frame beta sequences.

The specimen was naive T cells sorted from blood. The receptor's source is a young man in good health.

The CDR3 bases are TGCGCCAGCAGGGGGTATCCCTTTGGGGCCAACGTCCTGACTTTC. Translated, it gives CASRGYPFGANVLTF. This chain links TRBV5-1 with TRBJ2-6; no firm D call. V lost 5 bases, J lost 3 bases, and 12 bases lay in between. The CDR3 extends over 15 amino acids. Per germline, CDR1 SGHRS and CDR2 YFSETQ.